The 9 T cell receptor beta chains below come from one sample, sequenced in a study of read filtering for tumor transcriptome and immune sequencing. This library used around 400 ng RNA and molecular barcoded adaptors spanning alpha/delta and beta/gamma chains. Using its own MiXCR run on the reads, TCRdb lists one record per CDR3 protein. In the table there are tens of thousands of distinct CDR3 sequences, roughly 21% of which are singletons. Sample: a population of CD138-negative cells sorted from bone marrow. These receptors were taken from a donor at least 40 years old with multiple myeloma.

This clonotype showed up many times. This chain links TRBV6-6 with TRBJ2-3; TRBD2 matches at 7 bases. The CDR3 length is 16 residues. With V trimmed by 6 bases and J by 0 bases, 9 bases remained unmatched. Germline CDR1 is MNHNY and CDR2 is SVGAGI (reference sequence). This CDR3 is CASRLGWGGSTDTQYF. The CDR3 DNA follows: TGTGCCAGCAGACTCGGGTGGGGGGGGAGCACAGATACGCAGTATTTT.

The table lists this clonotype with a count of one. At one end, the junction sequence differs from germline, possibly due to a read error. The chain is built from TRBV28 and TRBJ2-4, with 9 nucleotides matching TRBD1. The CDR3 runs to 17 residues. Per the germline V gene, CDR1 is MDHEN and CDR2 is SYDVKM. The CDR3 DNA follows: TGTGCCAGCAGTTTATGGGGGACAGGGCTAGCCAAAAACACTCAGTACTTC. It specifies CASSLWGTGLAKNTQYF.

J is TRBJ1-5 and V is TRBV7-2, with 7 bases aligning to TRBD1. Germline V gives CDR1 SGHTA, CDR2 FQGNSA. The CDR3 consists of 14 residues. Trimming cost V 4 bases and J 4 bases; bases outside gene matches: 4. The chain's CDR3 is CASSSPGQNQPQHF. The CDR3 bases are TGTGCCAGCAGCTCTCCGGGACAGAATCAGCCCCAGCATTTT.

J is TRBJ2-3 and V is TRBV5-1; 7 bases are shared with TRBD1. Germline CDR1 is SGHRS and CDR2 is YFSETQ. With V trimmed by 6 bases and J by 4 bases, 11 bases remained unmatched. The CDR3 totals 15 residues. DNA of the CDR3: TGCGCCAGCACTACCTCAGGGGGTATATCAGATACGCAGTATTTT. It translates to CASTTSGGISDTQYF.

Here the CDR3 reads CAISEPLSGNTIYF. In nucleotides, the CDR3 is TGTGCCATCAGTGAACCGCTCTCTGGAAACACCATATATTTT. The chain combines TRBV10-3 with TRBJ1-3; the D is unclear. Germline CDR1 ENHRY, CDR2 SYGVKD. V was cut by 3 bases and J by 0 bases, with 6 bases left in between. The length of the CDR3 is 14 residues.

This clonotype has a count of ten or more. The V gene is TRBV5-1, the J gene TRBJ2-5; possibly TRBD2 for D (5 bases). Germline CDR1 reads SGHRS; CDR2 reads YFSETQ. V lost 0 bases to trimming and J lost 2 bases, with 8 bases between them. The CDR3 totals 14 residues. CDR3 loop: CASSLGWTQETQYF. The CDR3 DNA reads as TGCGCCAGCAGCTTGGGGTGGACTCAAGAGACCCAGTACTTC.

Many counts were recorded for this clonotype. V is TRBV6-2 or TRBV6-3 and J is TRBJ1-2, with D perhaps matching TRBD1 (5 bases). From germline, CDR1 is MNHEY and CDR2 SVGEGT. The CDR3 covers 14 residues. The germline V and J ends were trimmed by 2 bases and 3 bases, with 10 bases remaining between them. CDR3 sequence (DNA): TGTGCCAGCAGTTACACCGACAGCTACTATGGCTACACCTTC. Protein sequence: CASSYTDSYYGYTF.

The gene calls are TRBV14 and TRBJ1-1; D may be TRBD1 (5 bases). This CDR3 comprises 13 residues. Germline CDR1 is SGHDN and CDR2 is FVKESK. V gave up 2 bases and J gave up 1 base, with 5 bases separating them. The CDR3 loop is CASSQQGNTEAFF. The CDR3 DNA sequence: TGTGCCAGCAGCCAACAGGGGAACACTGAAGCTTTCTTT.

V gene TRBV7-9 combines with J gene TRBJ1-4; 8 bases align to TRBD1. V was pared by 5 bases and J by 7 bases, with 9 bases of the junction left unmatched. The CDR3 totals 15 residues. Germline V gene sequence: CDR1 SEHNR, CDR2 FQNEAQ (reference sequence). CDR3 sequence: CASSPRQGASEKLFF. The CDR3 DNA sequence: TGTGCCAGCAGCCCCCGGCAGGGGGCTAGTGAAAAACTGTTTTTT.